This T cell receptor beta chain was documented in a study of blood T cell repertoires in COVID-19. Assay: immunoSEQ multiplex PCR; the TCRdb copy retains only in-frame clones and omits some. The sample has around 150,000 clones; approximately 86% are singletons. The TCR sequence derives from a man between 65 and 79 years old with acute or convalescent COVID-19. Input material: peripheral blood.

In DNA form, the CDR3 reads TGTGCCAGCAGCCCCAGTTCAGATCCTGGGGCCAACGTCCTGACTTTC. Its translation: CASSPSSDPGANVLTF. The chain recombines TRBV3-1 (or the pseudogene TRBV3-2) with TRBJ2-6, with D unresolved. V shed 4 bases and J shed 2 bases, with 12 bases lying between them. The CDR3 consists of 16 residues. Germline V gives CDR1 LGHDT, CDR2 YNNKEL (reference sequence).